Below are 15 T cell receptor beta chains sequenced from a single sample in a study of blood T cells in healthy people across ages. For the second PCR, which ran for 7 to 11 cycles, a sample-barcoded 5' primer and a J-beta primer mix were used. TCRdb re-derived calls from the 5' RACE reads in MiXCR, one entry per CDR3 protein. The table includes about a million distinct CDR3 sequences, roughly two fifths detected once. The material sequenced was blood. Source of these receptors: a man between 18 and 29 years old in good health.

This clonotype was observed at least ten times. This sequence joins TRBV27 and TRBJ2-3, with 8 bases identical to TRBD1. Germline trimming cut 6 bases from V and 6 bases from J; bases unmatched to any gene: 8. Germline CDR1 is MNHEY and CDR2 is SMNVEV (reference sequence). This CDR3 comprises 14 residues. Here the CDR3 DNA reads TGTGCCAGCAGCGACAGGGGCTGGGGGGATACGCAGTATTTT. It codes for CASSDRGWGDTQYF.

J is TRBJ2-5 and V is TRBV20-1; 15 bases line up with TRBD2. Germline V gene sequence: CDR1 DFQATT, CDR2 SNEGSKA (reference sequence). Trimming cost V 6 bases and J 0 bases; bases outside gene matches: 8. The CDR3 is made up of 17 amino acids. Written as DNA, the CDR3 is TGCAGTGCCATGCCCGGGACTAGCGGGGGGTACCAAGAGACCCAGTACTTC. Translation: CSAMPGTSGGYQETQYF.

The chain joins TRBV5-1 to TRBJ1-2; 7 bases are shared with TRBD1. Germline V gives CDR1 SGHRS, CDR2 YFSETQ. The CDR3 runs to 11 residues. DNA for the CDR3: TGCGGACCCACAGGGGTCTATGGCTACACCTTC. This codes for CGPTGVYGYTF.

The genes are TRBV2 and TRBJ2-5; no clear D gene. The CDR3 sequence is 13 residues long. Germline loops: CDR1 SNHLY, CDR2 FYNNEI. Trimming took 5 bases from V and 3 from J, leaving 10 bases between them. The chain's CDR3 is CASSRARKETQYF. Written as DNA, the CDR3 is TGTGCCAGCAGTCGGGCCAGAAAAGAGACCCAGTACTTC.

The chain recombines TRBV6-1 with TRBJ2-3; no reliable D call. Germline CDR1 and CDR2: MNHNS and SASEGT. V was clipped by 10 bases and J by 3 bases, with 14 bases between them. The CDR3 consists of 13 residues. The CDR3 DNA reads as TGTGCCATCTCACCCTTTAGAACAGATACGCAGTATTTT. This gives the protein CAISPFRTDTQYF.

The V call is TRBV12-3 or TRBV12-4, the J call TRBJ1-2; D is perhaps TRBD1 (5 bases). There are 12 residues in the CDR3. With 7 bases removed from V and 8 bases from J, the gap between germline ends came to 14 bases. The CDR3 region has the DNA TGTGCCAGCACCGGGGGAGCTGAGGGCTACACCTTC. Translated, it gives CASTGGAEGYTF.

The chain has TRBV11-2 and TRBJ2-2, with a possible D match to TRBD2 (6 bases). CDR1 SGHAT and CDR2 FQNNGV come from the germline V gene. CDR3 size: 16 residues. The V and J ends lost 1 base and 1 base respectively, with 10 bases between them. The CDR3 coding sequence is TGTGCCAGCAGCTTAGGGGGACTGATGAACACCGGGGAGCTGTTTTTT. Translation gives CASSLGGLMNTGELFF.

This clonotype has ten or more counts. The rearrangement joins TRBV20-1 to TRBJ2-1; TRBD2 matches at 9 bases. Trimming cost V 5 bases and J 0 bases; bases outside gene matches: 5. The germline gives CDR1 DFQATT, CDR2 SNEGSKA (reference sequence). This CDR3 region has 15 residues. In DNA form, the CDR3 reads TGCAGTGCTCTACTAGCGGGTCACTCCTACAATGAGCAGTTCTTC. It is translated as CSALLAGHSYNEQFF.

This clonotype was seen a handful of times. The rearrangement links TRBV25-1 to TRBJ2-5, with a tentative D call TRBD1 (6 bases). V was trimmed by 3 bases and J by 9 bases, leaving 17 bases between them. Germline V CDR1 and CDR2: MGHDK, SYGVNS. The CDR3 spans 14 residues. CDR3: CASSEWDTGSSQYF. For the CDR3, the DNA is TGTGCCAGCAGTGAGTGGGACACGGGTTCGTCCCAGTACTTC. The whole variable domain, filled in from reference TRBV25-1 and TRBJ2-5, reads EADIYQTPRYLVIGTGKKITLECSQTMGHDKMYWYQQDPGMELHLIHYSYGVNSTEKGDLSSESTVSRIRTEHFPLTLESARPSHTSQYLCASSEWDTGSSQYFGPGTRLLVL.

The rearrangement links TRBV7-2 to TRBJ1-1; D uncertain. This CDR3 is 15 amino acids long. CDR1 and CDR2 from the germline V gene are SGHTA and FQGNSA. V was cut by 5 bases and J by 3 bases, with 16 bases left in between. CDR3 nucleotides: TGTGCCAGCAGCCCAGTCGGGGAAAGGGACACTGAAGCTTTCTTT. Its translation is CASSPVGERDTEAFF.

This clonotype was found a few times. This chain joins TRBV7-9 and TRBJ1-2, with D possibly being TRBD1 (6 bases). The germline V gene has CDR1 SEHNR and CDR2 FQNEAQ (reference sequence). CDR3 length: 14 amino acids. V lost 0 bases to trimming and J lost 7 bases, with 12 bases between them. Here the CDR3 reads CASSLALGAAGYTF. The CDR3 DNA follows: TGTGCCAGCAGCTTAGCGCTGGGGGCCGCTGGCTACACCTTC.

To note about this clonotype: One end of the junction does not line up with germline, which may come from a read error. The CDR3 reads CSTRTSGSNEQFF. In DNA, the CDR3 is TGCAGTACTAGGACTAGCGGGAGTAATGAGCAGTTCTTC. The genes are TRBV20-1 and TRBJ2-1; TRBD2 matches 13 bases. The germline V gene has CDR1 DFQATT and CDR2 SNEGSKA (reference sequence). This CDR3 spans 13 amino acids.

This clonotype was recorded a few times. The V and J genes are TRBV27 and TRBJ2-3, with 7 bases fitting TRBD2. Germline-derived CDR1 and CDR2 are MNHEY and SMNVEV (reference sequence). The V segment lost 2 bases and the J segment 2 bases; nucleotides outside the gene matches: 7. The CDR3 is 16 residues long. This CDR3 is CASSLIRGGLTDTQYF. CDR3 nucleotides: TGTGCCAGCAGTTTAATTCGCGGGGGACTCACAGATACGCAGTATTTT.

Only a few counts were recorded for this clonotype. The CDR3 loop reads CASSEFRSHYNEQYF. CDR3 DNA sequence: TGTGCCAGCAGTGAATTTAGGTCTCACTACAATGAGCAGTACTTC. The chain uses TRBV25-1 and TRBJ2-1, with D hard to call. The closer fit of TRBJ2-7 to the DNA end suggests the J call may be wrong. Germline V gene data show CDR1 as MGHDK and CDR2 as SYGVNS. The CDR3 spans 15 residues.

This clonotype showed up just a few times. The rearrangement joins TRBV11-1 to TRBJ2-7; possible D gene TRBD1, 6 bases. Trimming pared 2 bases from V and 4 bases from J, leaving 12 bases between. Germline V gene data show CDR1 as SGHAT and CDR2 as FQDESV (reference sequence). The CDR3 spans 14 residues. In DNA, the CDR3 is TGTGCCAGCAGCTTAAAGGGGGTAAGGTACGAGCAGTACTTC. Residues: CASSLKGVRYEQYF.